The sequence of this TCR beta chain was determined in a study of Ad26.COV2.S vaccination and SARS-CoV-2 variants. Across the whole study: Dosing was one shot or two shots 56 days apart.

Study results and limitations: Total T cell responses were possibly underestimated by TCR breadth and depth analyses. Spike-specific TCR breadth was greater after Ad26.COV2.S than placebo.

Sequenced by immunoSEQ multiplex PCR; TCRdb stores in-frame clones only, minus some. The sample holds roughly 300,000 clones, approximately 90% seen once. Deletions cut 6 bases from V and 7 bases from J, with 6 bases between. CDR3 size: 11 residues. This clone was picked up a small number of times. Its specificity is unknown. Other nucleotide sequences in the sample specify the same CDR3. The treatment denotes: roughly 20 received Ad26.COV2.S at low or high dose, single or two shots; a few received placebo; per-sample allocation not given. Collection of samples fell on day 63 after the first vaccine or placebo injection.

This TCR derives from a person aged 18-60 years who received the Ad26.COV2.S COVID-19 vaccine or a placebo. The V and J genes are TRBV12-3 or TRBV12-4 and TRBJ1-4; D remains ambiguous. Source: peripheral blood, taken in a trial of Ad26.COV2.S vaccine versus placebo. The CDR3 DNA follows: TGTGCCAGCAGCCGGGGTGAAAAACTGTTTTTT. Protein sequence: CASSRGEKLFF.